The source of this T cell receptor (beta chain) is a study of blood T cell repertoires in COVID-19. Overall study context: The United States, Italy and Spain provided the acute and convalescent COVID-19 samples. PBMCs, B-cell-depleted T cells, or T cells were the source of the cDNA or gDNA that made up the material.

V dropped 3 bases and J dropped 3; count of bases not matched to a gene: 4. Germline values: CDR1 SNHLY, CDR2 FYNNEI. The CDR3 consists of 14 residues. This clone was counted many times. Under the authors' procedure: Amplification of reference gene primers was used by the study to estimate nucleated cell counts. Produced via immunoSEQ multiplex PCR; TCRdb's table is partial and in-frame only. D and trimming come from the DNA, and the V and J calls and clone size come from that table. Here the sample spans about 190,000 clones, less than 80% being singletons. This TCR was recovered from a man aged 50 to 59 who had recovered from COVID-19. This chain links TRBV2 with TRBJ2-7, with 8 bases aligning to TRBD1. The source material was peripheral blood. For the CDR3, the DNA is TGTGCCAGCAGTGAGCGGACAGGGATCTACGAGCAGTACTTC. It encodes CASSERTGIYEQYF.